A selection of T cell receptor beta chains follows, all from one sample in a study of T cells in tumors after PD-1 blockade. Sequenced by immunoSEQ multiplex PCR; TCRdb stores in-frame clones only, minus some. The table shows approximately 19,000 clones, with about 85% occurring only once. Specimen: PBMCs, collected after anti-PD-1 therapy. These receptors were collected from a human donor with advanced basal cell or squamous cell carcinoma (not recorded which). The CDR3 runs from the conserved cysteine through the conserved F or W. Each record gives: CDR3 length, J gene, V gene, D gene, clone size, CDR3 DNA, CDR3 protein. D genes are given only for firm matches. Rows may omit the clone size; those that give it use once, few, many or a size class.

>16|TRBJ1-2|TRBV5-2|.|.
TGTGCCAGCAATGCTAATCGAGAGTACGAGACCTATGGCTACACCTTC
CASNANREYETYGYTF
>12|TRBJ1-6|TRBV28|.|once
TGTGCCAGCACCCTGGGTAATTCACCCCTCCACTTT
CASTLGNSPLHF
>14|TRBJ1-2|TRBV18|.|.
TGTGCCAGCTCCACCTCCGACAGGACCTATGGCTACACCTTC
CASSTSDRTYGYTF
>11|TRBJ1-4|TRBV6-6|.|.
TGTGCCAGCAGCGGTACTGAAAAACTGTTTTTT
CASSGTEKLFF
>11|TRBJ1-6|TRBV20-1|.|.
TGCAGTGGGAGAGTAAATTCACCCCTCCACTTT
CSGRVNSPLHF
>11|TRBJ2-1|TRBV20-1|.|.
TGCAGTGCCAGGGGGGGATATGAGCAGTTCTTC
CSARGGYEQFF
>14|TRBJ1-4|TRBV19|.|.
TGTGCCAGTAGTACCCAGGGAACTAATGAAAAACTGTTTTTT
CASSTQGTNEKLFF
>13|TRBJ2-1|TRBV3-1/TRBV3-2|.|.
TGTGCCAGCAGCCTACAGAGAGGGAATGAGCAGTTCTTC
CASSLQRGNEQFF
>13|TRBJ2-7|TRBV28|TRBD1|.
TGTGCCAGCAGTCTCGGACAGGGGTACGAGCAGTACTTC
CASSLGQGYEQYF
>14|TRBJ1-1|TRBV9|.|.
TGTGCCAGCAGCGTGGTCAGCCTGAACACTGAAGCTTTCTTT
CASSVVSLNTEAFF
>14|TRBJ1-6|TRBV10-2|.|.
TGCGCCAGCAGTGTGCAGGGTTCTAGATCACCCCTCCACTTT
CASSVQGSRSPLHF
>13|TRBJ1-6|TRBV18|.|.
TGTGCCAGCTCACCAGGGAGAAATTCACCCCTCCACTTT
CASSPGRNSPLHF
>15|TRBJ2-4|TRBV4-1|TRBD2|.
TGCGCCAGCAGCCAAGTGACTAGCGGCTCAAACATTCAGTACTTC
CASSQVTSGSNIQYF
>16|TRBJ2-3|TRBV2|TRBD2|.
TGTGCCAGCCGACTAGCGGGGGGGCCGAGCACAGATACGCAGTATTTT
CASRLAGGPSTDTQYF
>14|TRBJ2-7|TRBV11-3|TRBD2|.
TGTGCCAGCAGCTCCCTAGCGGCCAGCTACGAGCAGTACTTC
CASSSLAASYEQYF
>16|TRBJ1-4|TRBV12-5|.|.
TGTGCTAGTGGTCACGCCACGATTGCAACTAATGAAAAACTGTTTTTT
CASGHATIATNEKLFF
>17|TRBJ2-3|TRBV28|.|.
TGTGCCAGCAGTTTGCCCGGAAGCGGTACTAGCACAGATACGCAGTATTTT
CASSLPGSGTSTDTQYF
>15|TRBJ2-7|TRBV11-3|TRBD1|.
TGTGCCAGCAGCACCCCCGCGGACAGGTCCTACGAGCAGTACTTC
CASSTPADRSYEQYF
>14|TRBJ2-7|TRBV29-1|TRBD2|.
TGCAGCGTTGAACGGGCTAGCGGGAGCAACGAGCAGTACTTC
CSVERASGSNEQYF
>15|TRBJ2-4|TRBV5-6|.|.
TGTGCCAGCAGCTTGCGAGGAGTAGCCAAAAACATTCAGTACTTC
CASSLRGVAKNIQYF
>14|TRBJ1-1|TRBV7-9|.|.
TGTGCCAGCAGCCCACCCCGGGGGGGCACTGAAGCTTTCTTT
CASSPPRGGTEAFF
>11|TRBJ1-5|TRBV19|.|.
TGTGCCAGTTCGGGGGGGTGGCCCCAGCATTTT
CASSGGWPQHF
>16|TRBJ2-7|TRBV5-6|TRBD2|.
TGTGCCAGCAGCTTGGAGGGAGCGGGGGGGTTCTACGAGCAGTACTTC
CASSLEGAGGFYEQYF
>14|TRBJ2-5|TRBV18|.|.
TGTGCCAGCTCCCGCTTCCAGGGCCAAGAGACCCAGTACTTC
CASSRFQGQETQYF
>15|TRBJ2-7|TRBV5-1|.|.
TGCGCCAGCAGCTTACAGGGTCTAAACCGGGACGAGCAGTACTTC
CASSLQGLNRDEQYF
>15|TRBJ2-7|TRBV11-3|TRBD1|.
TGTGCCAGCAAACTAGGCCGGGACAGGGGCTACGAGCAGTACTTC
CASKLGRDRGYEQYF
>15|TRBJ1-3|TRBV25-1|.|.
TGTGCCAGCAGTGACAATCCGGGGCCCGGAAACACCATATATTTT
CASSDNPGPGNTIYF
>13|TRBJ1-1|TRBV7-2|.|few
TGTGCCAGCAGCGCCAAAGGGGGGACTGAAGCTTTCTTT
CASSAKGGTEAFF
>14|TRBJ2-2|TRBV7-2|.|.
TGTGCCAGCAGTCCCGGGACCTACACCGGGGAGCTGTTTTTT
CASSPGTYTGELFF
>16|TRBJ1-3|TRBV5-1|TRBD1|.
TGCGCCAGCAGCAAGGACAGGGGGCAGCCTGGAAACACCATATATTTT
CASSKDRGQPGNTIYF
>15|TRBJ1-5|TRBV19|.|.
TGTGCCAGTACCGATAGCCGACAAACCAATCAGCCCCAGCATTTT
CASTDSRQTNQPQHF
>17|TRBJ2-2|TRBV27|.|.
TGTGCCAGCAGTTTATATCCCGGGGGGCGTTTTACCGGGGAGCTGTTTTTT
CASSLYPGGRFTGELFF
>17|TRBJ2-1|TRBV5-1|TRBD2|.
TGCGCCAGCAGCCCGGCAGTGAGCGGGAGGGCAGGATATGAGCAGTTCTTC
CASSPAVSGRAGYEQFF
>13|TRBJ2-7|TRBV7-2|.|few
TGTGCCAGCAGCTTTAGCGGAGTCTACGAGCAGTACTTC
CASSFSGVYEQYF
>14|TRBJ1-1|TRBV5-1|.|.
TGCGCCAGCAGGAGCCTTTTGATGAACACTGAAGCTTTCTTT
CASRSLLMNTEAFF
>14|TRBJ2-3|TRBV5-1|.|.
TGCGCCAGCAGCTTGGCCCAGGGCACAGATACGCAGTATTTT
CASSLAQGTDTQYF
>14|TRBJ2-1|TRBV20-1|.|.
TGCAGTGCTAGTCCGGGACTCCGAGGGGATGAGCAGTTCTTC
CSASPGLRGDEQFF
>14|TRBJ2-1|TRBV18|TRBD2|.
TGTGCCAGCTCACTAGCGGGAGGAGGTAATGAGCAGTTCTTC
CASSLAGGGNEQFF
>16|TRBJ2-1|TRBV5-4|.|once
TGTGCCAGCAGCCTCCGGCCCAGCGGCTCCTACAATGAGCAGTTCTTC
CASSLRPSGSYNEQFF
>15|TRBJ2-2|TRBV7-2|.|.
TGTGCCAGCAGCTTGGGGGGGCCAAGGGCCGGGGAGCTGTTTTTT
CASSLGGPRAGELFF
>13|TRBJ1-4|TRBV13|TRBD1|.
TGTGCCAGCAGCTTGGACAGGCGTGAAAAACTGTTTTTT
CASSLDRREKLFF
>16|TRBJ2-1|TRBV4-1|.|few
TGCGCCAGCAGCCAAGATCCCCCTAGCTCCTACAATGAGCAGTTCTTC
CASSQDPPSSYNEQFF
>13|TRBJ2-3|TRBV7-8|.|.
TGTGCCAGCAGCTTAGACAGGGAAAATACGCAGTATTTT
CASSLDRENTQYF
>13|TRBJ1-2|TRBV3-1/TRBV3-2|.|.
TGTGCCAGCAGCCTGGGACTGGGGCATGGCTACACCTTC
CASSLGLGHGYTF
>14|TRBJ2-1|TRBV24-1|.|.
TGTGCCACCAGTGATTCCTACTCCTACAATGAGCAGTTCTTC
CATSDSYSYNEQFF
>16|TRBJ2-1|TRBV7-9|.|.
TGTGCCAGCAGCTCCCCGACGATGAGAACCCACAATGAGCAGTTCTTC
CASSSPTMRTHNEQFF
>13|TRBJ2-2|TRBV10-3|.|.
TGTGCCATCAGTGAGTCGAGTCACGGGGAGCTGTTTTTT
CAISESSHGELFF
>16|TRBJ1-5|TRBV28|TRBD1|.
TGTGCCAGCAGTAGGACAGGGGGCGAGGCCAATCAGCCCCAGCATTTT
CASSRTGGEANQPQHF
>12|TRBJ1-5|TRBV28|.|.
TGTGCCAGCACAGTTGGCAATCAGCCCCAGCATTTT
CASTVGNQPQHF
>14|TRBJ2-7|TRBV29-1|.|.
TGCAGCGTTGTTGGCGGGCAGGTGAACTACGAGCAGTACTTC
CSVVGGQVNYEQYF
>16|TRBJ2-5|TRBV5-1|TRBD2|.
TGCGCCAGCAGCTTGGGATCGACTAGCGGGAGTGAGACCCAGTACTTC
CASSLGSTSGSETQYF
>18|TRBJ2-2|TRBV12-5|TRBD1|.
TGTGCTAGTGGTTGGCCTAAGGAGACAGGGAGGAACACCGGGGAGCTGTTTTTT
CASGWPKETGRNTGELFF
>17|TRBJ2-3|TRBV24-1|.|.
TGTGCCACCAGTGATTCGGATGGGTTGGGGGCCACAGATACGCAGTATTTT
CATSDSDGLGATDTQYF
>13|TRBJ1-1|TRBV7-8|.|.
TGTGCCAGCACTATTGAGAGGGACACTGAAGCTTTCTTT
CASTIERDTEAFF